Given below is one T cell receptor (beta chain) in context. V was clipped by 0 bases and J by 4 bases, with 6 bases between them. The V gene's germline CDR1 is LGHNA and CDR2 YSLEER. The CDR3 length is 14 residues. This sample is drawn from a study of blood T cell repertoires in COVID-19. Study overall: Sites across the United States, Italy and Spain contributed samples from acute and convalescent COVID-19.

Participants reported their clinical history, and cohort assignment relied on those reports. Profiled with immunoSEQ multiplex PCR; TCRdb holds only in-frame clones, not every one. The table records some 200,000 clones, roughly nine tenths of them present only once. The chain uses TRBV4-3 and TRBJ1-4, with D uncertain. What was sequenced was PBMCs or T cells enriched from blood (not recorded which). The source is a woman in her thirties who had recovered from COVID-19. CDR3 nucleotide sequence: TGCGCCAGCAGCCAAGACAGATTTAATGAAAAACTGTTTTTT. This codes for CASSQDRFNEKLFF.